In this sample, the clone carrying this T cell receptor (beta chain) turned up many times. What it recognizes is unknown. The data are from a study of human T cells and chemical hapten exposure. Study-level information: Weekly administration of diphenylcyclopropenone to the scalp of patients continued throughout the roughly 25-week study. The study's findings and limits: With regard to DPC sensitization, TCRs above 1 in 1000 frequency did not change. Compared to controls, expanded TCRs made significantly more large clusters of similar CDR3s.

Authors' data handling: Ranging from roughly 23,224 to 690,600, TCR counts per sample had a median value of around 94,000. MiXCR was run by TCRdb on the RACE reads, yielding one entry per CDR3 protein. The authors' filters were not applied to this entry. The sample consists of over 300,000 distinct CDR3 sequences, approximately 5.1% of them appearing once. V dropped 6 bases and J dropped 4 bases, with 15 bases sitting between them. This CDR3 contains 13 residues. CDR1 and CDR2 from the germline V gene are SQVTM and ANQGSEA. Indicated time point: pre-sensitization, week 0. Treatment here: therapeutic diphenylcyclopropenone sensitization with weekly scalp DPC.

The material sequenced was whole blood, taken in connection with sensitization to the hapten diphenylcyclopropenone (DPC). The gene calls are TRBV29-1 and TRBJ1-1; D is undetermined. This sequence was found in a woman aged 50 to 60 with alopecia areata. Some clones in this sample may be carry-over from other donors' samples. CDR3 nucleotide sequence: TGCAGCGTGGGAGTCGTGCCCCTCACTGAAGCTTTCTTT. It encodes CSVGVVPLTEAFF.